In this sample, the clone carrying this T cell receptor (beta chain) turned up a few times. Its antigen is currently unknown. Germline lookup yields CDR1 SEHNR and CDR2 FQNEAQ (reference sequence). The junction had 10 bases not matched to a gene; V was cut back by 5 bases and J by 9 bases. The CDR3 consists of 14 residues. The data stem from a study of identical twins. TCRdb itself ran the 5' RACE reads through MiXCR, one entry per CDR3 protein. In the table there are around 490,000 distinct CDR3 sequences, about a fifth of which are singletons. Broader study findings: Zero-insertion analyses might be partly confounded by invariant T cells like MAIT and iNKT. When twins shared out-of-frame alpha sequences, those sequences had excess low generation probability. Findings depended on cross-sectional statistics rather than tracking the same donors.

The same specimen was also included in a second study, on yellow fever vaccine responses in identical twins.

The sequenced sample was CD4+ T cells sorted from blood. This TCR came from a woman younger than 30 in good health. This chain uses TRBV7-9 with TRBJ2-1; 7 positions match TRBD2. In nucleotides, the CDR3 is TGTGCCAGCAGCCCCCTCTTCTTAGCGGGTGAGCAGTTCTTC. This codes for CASSPLFLAGEQFF.